This TCR beta chain appears in the sequencing data of a study of blood T cell repertoires in COVID-19. As to this clone: At one end, the junction sequence differs from germline, possibly due to a read error.

Data came from immunoSEQ multiplex PCR; TCRdb stores just in-frame clones and leaves some out. Among roughly 150,000 clones listed, more than 75% were seen once. The V gene's germline CDR1 is GTSNPN and CDR2 SVGIG (reference sequence). This CDR3 comprises 13 residues. The TCR sequence derives from a man younger than 30 with COVID-19, enrolled during active disease. Source material: peripheral blood. The gene calls are TRBV30 and TRBJ1-4; tentative D call: TRBD1 (6 bases). The CDR3 loop is CAWSTGLEEKLLF. Written as DNA, the CDR3 is TGTGCCTGGTCAACAGGGTTGGAAGAAAAACTGCTTTTT.